The entry below describes one T cell receptor beta chain. Its antigen is currently unknown. The CDR3 length is 14 residues. V was cut by 4 bases and J by 1 base, with 10 bases left in between. Germline loops: CDR1 MNHNY, CDR2 SVGAGI (reference sequence). This sample is drawn from a study of OX40 agonist ivuxolimab in advanced cancers. Study-wide background: The treatment was a fully human IgG2 OX40 agonist, ivuxolimab. A partial response was reached by three patients: one with hepatocellular carcinoma and two with cutaneous melanoma.

Here immunoSEQ multiplex PCR was the method, and the copy in TCRdb shows in-frame clones only, minus some. The table lists roughly 48,000 clones, 75% to 85% of them singletons. Broader study findings: People who partly responded at 0.1-3.0 mg/kg had some of the least clonal expansion seen. Antigen specificity of clonally expanded peripheral T cells was not established.

The receptor was isolated from an adult with an advanced solid tumor such as melanoma, head and neck, liver or kidney cancer. Sequenced material: CD4+ or CD8+ T cells sorted from blood, taken in a trial of the OX40 agonist ivuxolimab. The chain couples TRBV6-6 to TRBJ1-1; D gene unclear. The CDR3 DNA sequence: TGTGCCAGCAGTTCGGGCAGTGGGAACACTGAAGCTTTCTTT. Residues: CASSSGSGNTEAFF.